This is a list of T cell receptor beta chains from one sample in a study of blood T cell repertoires in COVID-19. Assay used: immunoSEQ multiplex PCR; TCRdb lists only in-frame clones, some missing. Altogether fewer than 35,000 clones are present, 85% to 90% being singletons, with the ten largest covering around 30%. Sequencing input: peripheral blood. The source of these receptors is an elderly man with acute or convalescent COVID-19. Each CDR3 is given with its conserved first and last residue.

V gene: TRBV6-5; J gene: TRBJ1-4; CDR3 protein: CASSYSTGGMREKLFF
V gene: TRBV30; J gene: TRBJ2-7; CDR3 protein: CAWSGGTGIIYEQYF
V gene: TRBV6-6; J gene: TRBJ2-2; CDR3 protein: CASRPQGPGELFF
V gene: TRBV18; J gene: TRBJ1-1; CDR3 protein: CASSPPLGREAFF
V gene: TRBV18; J gene: TRBJ2-3; CDR3 protein: CASSRGQRSTDTQYF
V gene: TRBV5-1; J gene: TRBJ1-2; CDR3 protein: CASSLAPGDYGYTF
V gene: TRBV28; J gene: TRBJ1-5; CDR3 protein: CASSLTGGESQPQHF
V gene: TRBV7-2; J gene: TRBJ2-1; CDR3 protein: CASRQGYNEQFF
V gene: TRBV4-2; J gene: TRBJ1-5; CDR3 protein: CASSQDLRSNQPQHF
V gene: TRBV28; J gene: TRBJ1-5; CDR3 protein: CASSGQGAIQPQHF
V gene: TRBV14; J gene: TRBJ2-5; CDR3 protein: CASSQNLQETQYF
V gene: TRBV7-2; J gene: TRBJ2-5; CDR3 protein: CASSLRRAQETQYF
V gene: TRBV4-2; J gene: TRBJ1-1; CDR3 protein: CASSPEVRNTEAFF
V gene: TRBV7-8; J gene: TRBJ2-6; CDR3 protein: CASSLDRGTVRSGANVLTF
V gene: TRBV5-1; J gene: TRBJ1-1; CDR3 protein: CASSFIGFGRGENTEAFF
V gene: TRBV4-1; J gene: TRBJ1-4; CDR3 protein: CASSQVGQLNEKLFF
V gene: TRBV5-1; J gene: TRBJ2-1; CDR3 protein: CASSARGNEQFF
V gene: TRBV13; J gene: TRBJ1-6; CDR3 protein: CASSIQGAGNSPLHF
V gene: TRBV6-5; J gene: TRBJ1-1; CDR3 protein: CASRITQNTEAFF
V gene: TRBV28; J gene: TRBJ1-5; CDR3 protein: CASSFTTGSGNQPQHF
V gene: TRBV4-2; J gene: TRBJ2-7; CDR3 protein: CASSQDRNAGTGKEQYF
V gene: TRBV7-9; J gene: TRBJ2-7; CDR3 protein: CASSRGLAGGERTYEQYF
V gene: TRBV10-2; J gene: TRBJ2-7; CDR3 protein: CASTSPSGTPVDEQYF
V gene: TRBV5-1; J gene: TRBJ1-1; CDR3 protein: CASRMTGEGTEAFF
V gene: TRBV11-3; J gene: TRBJ2-2; CDR3 protein: CASRRQGDTGELFF
V gene: TRBV28; J gene: TRBJ2-7; CDR3 protein: CASSNTGTYEQYF
V gene: TRBV5-6; J gene: TRBJ2-7; CDR3 protein: CASSLAGGDEQYF
V gene: TRBV5-5; J gene: TRBJ1-4; CDR3 protein: CASSLGWATNEKLFF
V gene: TRBV2; J gene: TRBJ2-1; CDR3 protein: CASRVPGQGGQFF
V gene: TRBV2; J gene: TRBJ1-1; CDR3 protein: CASSSGQKEAFF
V gene: TRBV9; J gene: TRBJ2-1; CDR3 protein: CASSVGGVATSYNEQFF
V gene: TRBV5-3; J gene: TRBJ2-3; CDR3 protein: CARSPMEGVAGGPTSTDTQYF
V gene: TRBV5-1; J gene: TRBJ1-1; CDR3 protein: CASSLDRGDTEAFF
V gene: TRBV4-1; J gene: TRBJ1-5; CDR3 protein: CASSQAPGGDQPQHF
V gene: TRBV11-2; J gene: TRBJ2-2; CDR3 protein: CASSPGLNTGELFF
V gene: TRBV19; J gene: TRBJ2-2; CDR3 protein: CASSPLAATGELFF
V gene: TRBV11-3; J gene: TRBJ1-1; CDR3 protein: CASSLGGSRGNTEAFF
V gene: TRBV19; J gene: TRBJ1-1; CDR3 protein: CASRFGVTEAFF
V gene: TRBV7-9; J gene: TRBJ1-2; CDR3 protein: CASSLLGQGLYGYTF
V gene: TRBV3-1/TRBV3-2; J gene: TRBJ1-6; CDR3 protein: CASSHSGRGRNSPLHF
V gene: TRBV6-6; J gene: TRBJ1-4; CDR3 protein: CASSHPLRGDEKLFF
V gene: TRBV29-1; J gene: TRBJ2-7; CDR3 protein: CSVWGQFYEQYF